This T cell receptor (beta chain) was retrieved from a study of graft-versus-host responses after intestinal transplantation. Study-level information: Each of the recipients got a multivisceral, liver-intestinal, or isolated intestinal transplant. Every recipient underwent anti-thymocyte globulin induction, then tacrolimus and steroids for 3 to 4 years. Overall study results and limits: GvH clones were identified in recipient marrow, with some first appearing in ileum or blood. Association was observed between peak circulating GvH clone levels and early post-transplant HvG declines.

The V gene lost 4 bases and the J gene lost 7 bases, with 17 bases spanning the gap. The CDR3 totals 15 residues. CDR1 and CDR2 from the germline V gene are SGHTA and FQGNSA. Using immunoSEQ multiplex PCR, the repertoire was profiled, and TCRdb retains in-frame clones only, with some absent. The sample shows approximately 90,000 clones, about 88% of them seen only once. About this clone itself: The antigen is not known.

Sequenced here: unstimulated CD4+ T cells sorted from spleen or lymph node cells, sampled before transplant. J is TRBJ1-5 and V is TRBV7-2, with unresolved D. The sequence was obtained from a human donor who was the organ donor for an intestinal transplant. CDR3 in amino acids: CASSSRPGNDQPQHF. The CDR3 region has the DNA TGTGCCAGCAGCTCCCGCCCGGGGAATGACCAGCCCCAGCATTTT. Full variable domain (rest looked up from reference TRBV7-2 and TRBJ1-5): GAGVSQSPSNKVTEKGKDVELRCDPISGHTALYWYRQSLGQGLEFLIYFQGNSAPDKSGLPSDRFSAERTGGSVSTLTIQRTQQEDSAVYLCASSSRPGNDQPQHFGDGTRLSIL.